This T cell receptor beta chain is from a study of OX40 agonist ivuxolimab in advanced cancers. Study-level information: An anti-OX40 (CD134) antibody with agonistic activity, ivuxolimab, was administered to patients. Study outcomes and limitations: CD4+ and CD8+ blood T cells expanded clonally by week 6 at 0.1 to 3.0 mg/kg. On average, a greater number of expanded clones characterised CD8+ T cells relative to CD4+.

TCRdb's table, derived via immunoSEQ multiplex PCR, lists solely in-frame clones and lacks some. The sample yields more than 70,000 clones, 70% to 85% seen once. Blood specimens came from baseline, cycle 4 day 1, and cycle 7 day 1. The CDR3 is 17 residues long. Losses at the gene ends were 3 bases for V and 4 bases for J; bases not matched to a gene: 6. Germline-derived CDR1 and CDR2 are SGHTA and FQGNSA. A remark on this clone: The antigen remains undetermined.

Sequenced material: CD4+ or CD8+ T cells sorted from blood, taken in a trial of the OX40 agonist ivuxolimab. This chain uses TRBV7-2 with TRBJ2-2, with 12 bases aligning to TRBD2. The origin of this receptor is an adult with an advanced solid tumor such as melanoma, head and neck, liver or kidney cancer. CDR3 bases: TGTGCCAGCAGCTTGGGTCTAGCGGGGGGGCCCACCGGGGAGCTGTTTTTT. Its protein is CASSLGLAGGPTGELFF.